The 31 T cell receptor beta chains below were found in one sample sequenced in a study of cytomegalovirus exposure and HLA in healthy donors. A multiplex PCR was run with 60 Vbeta primers and 13 Jbeta primers. Generated by immunoSEQ multiplex PCR, the TCRdb table keeps only in-frame clones and is missing some. The sample lists about 130,000 clones, about 80% seen once, with roughly 4.2% in the top ten. Sequencing input: PBMCs. The receptors stem from a woman aged 40 to 50 in good health and CMV-seronegative.

The chain uses TRBV10-3 and TRBJ1-4; 8 bases line up with TRBD1. Germline CDR1 reads ENHRY; CDR2 reads SYGVKD. The CDR3 has 13 residues. Trimming removed 9 bases from V and 7 bases from J; junction bases left unmatched: 7. Here the CDR3 DNA reads TGTGCCATTTCGACAGGGGATGGTGAAAAACTGTTTTTT. Protein: CAISTGDGEKLFF.

V usage is TRBV10-2 and J usage is TRBJ1-1; maybe TRBD1 (5 bases). Germline V lookup: CDR1 WSHSY, CDR2 SAAADI. The CDR3 has 12 amino acids. The V gene lost 8 bases and the J gene lost 3 bases, with 10 bases spanning the gap. The CDR3 DNA reads as TGCGCCAGCTTGACAGTTGACACTGAAGCTTTCTTT. This codes for CASLTVDTEAFF.

Details on this clone: Other DNA sequences of this sample code for an identical CDR3. The CDR3 here is CASSMGRNTEAFF. In nucleotides, the CDR3 is TGTGCCAGTAGTATGGGGAGGAACACTGAAGCTTTCTTT. V and J are TRBV19 and TRBJ1-1; D not resolved. The V gene's germline CDR1 is LNHDA and CDR2 SQIVND (reference sequence). The length of the CDR3 is 13 residues. V was trimmed by 3 bases and J by 1 base, leaving 6 bases between them.

This clone was recorded once. The chain combines TRBV10-3 with TRBJ2-7, with D possibly matching TRBD2 (6 bases). The CDR3 extends over 14 amino acids. The ends were cut back, 0 bases at V and 3 bases at J, with 9 bases in the middle. The V gene's germline CDR1 is ENHRY and CDR2 SYGVKD. The CDR3 bases are TGTGCCATCAGTGAGTCAACGGGGGTCTACGAGCAGTACTTC. Translated, it gives CAISESTGVYEQYF.

The V gene is TRBV29-1, the J gene TRBJ2-7, with D possibly being TRBD1 (5 bases). In germline, CDR1 is SQVTM, CDR2 ANQGSEA. Trimming cost V 5 bases and J 5 bases, with 22 bases left between them. This CDR3 has 15 amino acids. The CDR3 here is CSVLGHPSGWDEQYF. Written as DNA, the CDR3 is TGCAGCGTTTTAGGACATCCTTCGGGTTGGGACGAGCAGTACTTC.

The chain combines TRBV29-1 with TRBJ1-2; no firm D call. This CDR3 is 10 amino acids long. CDR1 and CDR2 (germline): SQVTM, ANQGSEA. Trimming took 4 bases from V and 8 from J, leaving 8 bases between them. CDR3 in amino acids: CSVVVFGYTF. The CDR3 DNA reads as TGCAGCGTTGTAGTTTTCGGCTACACCTTC.

The V gene is TRBV7-9, the J gene TRBJ2-3; the match to TRBD1 covers 9 bases. The CDR3 loop spans 15 amino acids. Germline-derived CDR1 and CDR2 are SEHNR and FQNEAQ (reference sequence). V dropped 3 bases and J dropped 2; count of bases not matched to a gene: 3. In DNA, the CDR3 is TGTGCCAGCAGCTTGGGGGACAGGGTCACAGATACGCAGTATTTT. Its protein product is CASSLGDRVTDTQYF.

This clone appeared a single time. The chain employs TRBV14 and TRBJ2-1; D is ambiguous. Germline values: CDR1 SGHDN, CDR2 FVKESK. This CDR3 is 13 amino acids long. Deletions cut 4 bases from V and 7 bases from J, with 11 bases between. The CDR3: CASSLVARNEQFF. In nucleotides, the CDR3 is TGTGCCAGCAGCCTGGTCGCTAGGAATGAGCAGTTCTTC.

CDR3 region: CASSSFTGGTGELFF. CDR3 in DNA: TGTGCCAGCAGCTCGTTCACAGGGGGGACCGGGGAGCTGTTTTTT. This sequence joins TRBV5-4 and TRBJ2-2; TRBD1 aligns across 8 bases. This CDR3 region has 15 residues. Trimming at V came to 3 bases and at J to 5 bases, leaving 6 bases not matched to a gene. CDR1 and CDR2 from the germline V gene are SGHNT and YYREEE (reference sequence).

V gene TRBV7-9 combines with J gene TRBJ2-3; no firm D call. V dropped 1 base and J dropped 1 base, with 6 bases sitting between them. The germline V gene has CDR1 SEHNR and CDR2 FQNEAQ (reference sequence). The CDR3 extends over 14 amino acids. This CDR3 reads CASSLGSGTDTQYF. For the CDR3, the DNA is TGTGCCAGCAGCTTAGGTAGTGGCACAGATACGCAGTATTTT.

The chain links TRBV7-9 to TRBJ2-7, with D perhaps TRBD2 (6 bases). The V gene lost 5 bases and the J gene lost 6 bases, with 8 bases spanning the gap. The CDR3 sequence is 11 residues long. Per germline, CDR1 SEHNR and CDR2 FQNEAQ (reference sequence). This CDR3 is CASSLTSEQYF. The CDR3, as DNA: TGTGCCAGCAGCCTGACTAGCGAGCAGTACTTC. Filled out from reference TRBV7-9 and TRBJ2-7, the complete variable domain reads DTGVSQNPRHKITKRGQNVTFRCDPISEHNRLYWYRQTLGQGPEFLTYFQNEAQLEKSRLLSDRFSAERPKGSFSTLEIQRTEQGDSAMYLCASSLTSEQYFGPGTRLTVT.

CDR3 in amino acids: CASSVYGTSGYNEQFF. The CDR3, as DNA: TGTGCCAGCAGCGTGTATGGGACTAGCGGGTACAATGAGCAGTTCTTC. V is TRBV9 and J is TRBJ2-1; TRBD2 matches 12 bases. Germline trimming cut 2 bases from V and 4 bases from J; bases unmatched to any gene: 4. The CDR3 spans 16 residues. CDR1 is SGDLS and CDR2 is YYNGEE in the germline V gene.

About this clone itself: The junction differs from germline at one of its ends, possibly a read error. The chain links TRBV29-1 to TRBJ2-3, with D maybe TRBD1 (6 bases). Germline V gene lookup returns CDR1 SQVTM and CDR2 ANQGSEA. This CDR3 has 14 amino acids. The CDR3 DNA reads as TGCGGCGTGAGGACAGTTGGCTACACAGATACGCAGTATTTT. Its protein is CGVRTVGYTDTQYF.

This chain joins TRBV7-2 and TRBJ2-1; D call uncertain. Trimming removed 2 bases from V and 3 bases from J, with 8 bases in between. The CDR3 runs 14 residues. The germline gives CDR1 SGHTA, CDR2 FQGNSA. Written as DNA, the CDR3 is TGTGCCAGCAGCTTACGGTCAAGCTACAATGAGCAGTTCTTC. Translation gives CASSLRSSYNEQFF. The full variable domain, in which reference TRBV7-2 and TRBJ2-1 provide the parts outside the CDR3, is GAGVSQSPSNKVTEKGKDVELRCDPISGHTALYWYRQSLGQGLEFLIYFQGNSAPDKSGLPSDRFSAERTGGSVSTLTIQRTQQEDSAVYLCASSLRSSYNEQFFGPGTRLTVL.

The chain joins TRBV7-2 to TRBJ1-5, with 8 bases matching TRBD1. Germline V lookup: CDR1 SGHTA, CDR2 FQGNSA. V lost 2 bases, J lost 5 bases, and 2 bases stayed unmatched. This CDR3 region has 14 residues. The CDR3 loop is CASSLQGADQPQHF. The CDR3 nucleotides read TGTGCCAGCAGCTTACAGGGGGCTGATCAGCCCCAGCATTTT.

The sample holds a few counts of this clone. The chain employs TRBV2 and TRBJ1-1, with D uncertain. The ends were cut back, 3 bases at V and 0 bases at J, with 8 bases in the middle. There are 14 residues in the CDR3. Germline values: CDR1 SNHLY, CDR2 FYNNEI. The CDR3 spells CASSDPTMNTEAFF. In nucleotides, the CDR3 is TGTGCCAGCAGTGACCCAACAATGAACACTGAAGCTTTCTTT.

J is TRBJ2-7 and V is TRBV13; 14 positions match TRBD2. This CDR3 comprises 17 residues. V trimming: 0 bases; J trimming: 3 bases; junction bases outside the gene matches: 4. Germline loops: CDR1 PRHDT, CDR2 FYEKMQ (reference sequence). The CDR3 is CASSLGTSGGAFYEQYF. The CDR3 nucleotides are TGTGCCAGCAGCTTAGGGACTAGCGGGGGGGCATTCTACGAGCAGTACTTC.

This clone was seen just once. The rearrangement links TRBV15 to TRBJ1-2; 10 nucleotides match TRBD1. CDR3 size: 15 residues. V was clipped by 5 bases and J by 4 bases; unmatched bases: 7. CDR1 and CDR2 (germline): LNHNV, YYDKDF (reference sequence). Here the CDR3 reads CATSSDRGRSYGYTF. The CDR3 coding sequence is TGTGCCACCAGCTCCGACAGGGGGCGTAGCTATGGCTACACCTTC. The complete variable domain, with remaining parts taken from reference TRBV15 and TRBJ1-2, reads DAMVIQNPRYQVTQFGKPVTLSCSQTLNHNVMYWYQQKSSQAPKLLFHYYDKDFNNEADTPDNFQSRRPNTSFCFLDIRSPGLGDTAMYLCATSSDRGRSYGYTFGSGTRLTVV.

In its sample, this clone was seen a few times. The chain combines TRBV19 with TRBJ2-5; D is perhaps TRBD2 (6 bases). The ends were cut back, 3 bases at V and 9 bases at J, with 8 bases in the middle. The CDR3 covers 11 residues. Germline CDR1 reads LNHDA; CDR2 reads SQIVND (reference sequence). The CDR3 coding sequence is TGTGCCAGTAGTATGGAGGGGTCCCAGTACTTC. Protein sequence: CASSMEGSQYF.

This rearrangement joins TRBV19 to TRBJ2-1; TRBD2 matches 9 bases. This CDR3 has 15 amino acids. The J segment lost 7 bases and the V segment lost 7 bases, leaving 11 bases of the junction unmatched. The germline V gene encodes CDR1 LNHDA and CDR2 SQIVND (reference sequence). The CDR3 coding sequence is TGTGCCAGTACCCTAAAGGGACTAGCACGTAATGAGCAGTTCTTC. It specifies CASTLKGLARNEQFF.

The chain has TRBV11-2 and TRBJ2-5; no firm D call. The CDR3 loop spans 12 amino acids. Germline V CDR1 and CDR2: SGHAT, FQNNGV. The V end lost 6 bases, the J end lost 5 bases, and 10 bases lay between the germline ends. The CDR3, as DNA: TGTGCCAGCAGTTCACTTTTGGAGACCCAGTACTTC. Its translation: CASSSLLETQYF. The complete variable domain, with remaining parts taken from reference TRBV11-2 and TRBJ2-5, reads EAGVAQSPRYKIIEKRQSVAFWCNPISGHATLYWYQQILGQGPKLLIQFQNNGVVDDSQLPKDRFSAERLKGVDSTLKIQPAKLEDSAVYLCASSSLLETQYFGPGTRLLVL.

The chain carries TRBV7-3 and TRBJ2-5; perhaps TRBD1 as D (6 bases). Trimming took 2 bases from V and 4 from J, leaving 17 bases between them. The CDR3 runs to 16 residues. CDR1 and CDR2 (germline): SGHTA, FQGTGA. As DNA, the CDR3 is TGTGCCAGCAGCTTAGATCATCCAGGGGCCGGAGAGACCCAGTACTTC. It translates to CASSLDHPGAGETQYF.

The chain combines TRBV7-8 with TRBJ1-2; D gene unclear. Germline CDR1 and CDR2: SGHVS and FQNEAQ. Trimming left V 1 base short and J 3 bases short, with 9 bases between. This CDR3 is built from 14 residues. CDR3 sequence reads: CASSLEGGDYGYTF. CDR3 nucleotides: TGTGCCAGCAGCTTAGAAGGCGGGGACTATGGCTACACCTTC. Complete variable domain (other parts from reference TRBV7-8 and TRBJ1-2): GAGVSQSPRYKVAKRGQDVALRCDPISGHVSLFWYQQALGQGPEFLTYFQNEAQLDKSGLPSDRFFAERPEGSVSTLKIQRTQQEDSAVYLCASSLEGGDYGYTFGSGTRLTVV.

The gene calls are TRBV9 and TRBJ2-3; unclear D gene. The CDR3 totals 14 residues. Trimming cost V 0 bases and J 2 bases, with 7 bases left between them. The germline CDR1 and CDR2 sequences are SGDLS and YYNGEE. The CDR3: CASSVAEYTDTQYF. CDR3 bases: TGTGCCAGCAGCGTAGCAGAATACACAGATACGCAGTATTTT.

This clone was detected once. CDR3 bases: TGTGCCAGCAGTGATTGGGGCAGGAATGAAAAACTGTTTTTT. Protein: CASSDWGRNEKLFF. V usage is TRBV2 and J usage is TRBJ1-4, with a tentative D call TRBD1 (5 bases). V dropped 3 bases and J dropped 5 bases, with 10 bases sitting between them. This CDR3 is 14 amino acids long. Germline-derived CDR1 and CDR2 are SNHLY and FYNNEI.

The chain is built from TRBV4-1 and TRBJ2-7, with 7 bases that match TRBD2. The germline gives CDR1 MGHRA, CDR2 YSYEKL. CDR3 length: 15 amino acids. V trimming: 2 bases; J trimming: 2 bases; junction bases outside the gene matches: 6. The CDR3 nucleotides are TGCGCCAGCAGCCAACCGTCAGGACTAGCCTACGAGCAGTACTTC. The encoded protein is CASSQPSGLAYEQYF.

This clone was seen just once. The CDR3 here is CASSPGLAGEGGAHEQFF. The CDR3 DNA sequence: TGTGCCAGCAGCCCGGGACTAGCGGGAGAGGGGGGAGCCCATGAGCAGTTCTTC. The chain uses TRBV5-6 and TRBJ2-1; 14 nucleotides agree with TRBD2. In germline, CDR1 is SGHDT, CDR2 YYEEEE. The CDR3 consists of 18 residues. V shed 4 bases, J shed 8 bases, and the junction held 14 bases outside the gene matches.

V gene TRBV27 combines with J gene TRBJ1-1, with 10 bases fitting TRBD1. This CDR3 contains 17 residues. Germline V gene lookup returns CDR1 MNHEY and CDR2 SMNVEV (reference sequence). V shed 3 bases and J 3 bases; nucleotides not matched to a gene: 10. The chain's CDR3 is CASSFLKTGGDYTEAFF. The CDR3 DNA sequence: TGTGCCAGCAGTTTCTTAAAGACAGGGGGCGATTACACTGAAGCTTTCTTT.

This clone was detected only a few times. In DNA form, the CDR3 reads TGTGCCAGCAGTTCCGGCGGACAGATCTATGGCTACACCTTC. This gives the protein CASSSGGQIYGYTF. The rearrangement uses TRBV28 and TRBJ1-2, with D perhaps TRBD1 (6 bases). The germline gives CDR1 MDHEN, CDR2 SYDVKM. The CDR3 has 14 residues. Between the trimmed V and J ends, which lost 4 bases and 4 bases, there was a span of 13 bases.

This CDR3 is CASRGAGTGVGYTF. CDR3 coding DNA: TGTGCCAGCAGGGGAGCCGGGACAGGGGTCGGCTACACCTTC. The V gene is TRBV6-5, the J gene TRBJ1-2; 10 bases are a match to TRBD1. Germline lookup yields CDR1 MNHEY and CDR2 SVGAGI. The J segment lost 8 bases and the V segment lost 6 bases, leaving 9 bases of the junction unmatched. CDR3 length: 14 amino acids.

The CDR3 reads CASSSSSGRNEQFF. The DNA for the CDR3 is TGCGCCAGCAGCTCGTCTTCCGGCAGGAATGAGCAGTTCTTC. This sequence joins TRBV5-1 and TRBJ2-1, with unresolved D. Trimming cost V 3 bases and J 7 bases, with 14 bases left between them. Germline V gene sequence: CDR1 SGHRS, CDR2 YFSETQ. The CDR3 totals 14 residues.